This TCR beta chain was identified during a study of naive and memory T cell subsets. Study findings and constraints: TCR counts from RNA may reflect activation-linked expression changes. A clonotype means one alpha or beta sequence, not an alpha/beta pair.

Two oligonucleotides, mixed equimolar, formed the beta constant-region primer covering TRBC1 and TRBC2. TCRdb processed the UMI-ligation and nested PCR reads anew with MiXCR; each CDR3 protein has one entry. The sample consists of some 150,000 distinct CDR3 sequences, about 17% of them appearing once. This clonotype has just a few counts. Antigen specificity is unknown. This TCR was recovered from a human donor in good health. The sample was naive CD4+ T cells from blood.

The CDR3 loop is CATVLAGTDEQYF. Written as DNA, the CDR3 is TGTGCCACCGTACTAGCGGGAACCGACGAGCAGTACTTC. This chain joins TRBV28 and TRBJ2-7; 10 bases map to TRBD2. From germline, CDR1 is MDHEN and CDR2 SYDVKM. The CDR3 length is 13 residues. Trimming at V came to 10 bases and at J to 5 bases, leaving 8 bases not matched to a gene.